The next 20 T cell receptor beta chains were all read from a single sample in a study of blood T cell repertoires in COVID-19. Measured with immunoSEQ multiplex PCR; TCRdb has only the in-frame clones, and not every one. This repertoire shows about 150,000 clones, roughly four fifths found once; its top ten account for around 10%. Sequenced material: peripheral blood. All receptors derive from a woman in her fifties or sixties with COVID-19, enrolled during active disease.

V is TRBV11-2 and J is TRBJ2-3; a possible D gene is TRBD2 (5 bases). The germline V gene has CDR1 SGHAT and CDR2 FQNNGV. The V end lost 1 base, the J end lost 4 bases, and 15 bases lay between the germline ends. The CDR3 is 16 residues long. This chain's CDR3 is CASSLGTLPAADTQYF. For the CDR3, the DNA is TGTGCCAGCAGCTTAGGGACTCTCCCGGCGGCAGATACGCAGTATTTT.

The genes are TRBV6-5 and TRBJ1-3; D ambiguous. The CDR3 contains 13 residues. From germline, CDR1 is MNHEY and CDR2 SVGAGI. Trimming left V 5 bases short and J 9 bases short, with 14 bases between. Written as DNA, the CDR3 is TGTGCCAGCAGTCCTAAGGAGGGTACCACCATATATTTT. It is translated as CASSPKEGTTIYF.

The chain is built from TRBV18 and TRBJ2-2; tentatively, D is TRBD2 (6 bases). CDR3 length equals 17 residues. Trimming removed 1 base at V and 4 bases at J, with 16 bases between. Germline CDR1 reads KGHSH; CDR2 reads LQKENI. The CDR3 reads CASSPHPGLEGTGELFF. The CDR3 region has the DNA TGTGCCAGCTCACCACACCCTGGACTGGAGGGCACCGGGGAGCTGTTTTTT.

The chain combines TRBV19 with TRBJ1-1; D uncertain. Trimming took off 5 bases at V and 2 bases at J, with 15 bases between the two ends. This CDR3 contains 15 residues. Germline V gene data show CDR1 as LNHDA and CDR2 as SQIVND (reference sequence). CDR3 DNA sequence: TGTGCCAGTAGTCCCCGTGAGGCCACAAACACTGAAGCTTTCTTT. Residues: CASSPREATNTEAFF.

V and J are TRBV14 and TRBJ1-1; 7 positions agree with TRBD1. V lost 0 bases to trimming and J lost 11 bases; unmatched junction nucleotides: 12. Germline CDR1 SGHDN, CDR2 FVKESK. This CDR3 is built from 15 residues. The CDR3 DNA is TGTGCCAGCAGCCAAGATGGGACAGCTCTCCGGGAGGCTTTCTTT. It yields the protein CASSQDGTALREAFF.

The V call is TRBV6-4, the J call TRBJ1-1; 7 bases fit TRBD1. The ends lost 4 bases at V and 4 bases at J; junction bases unmatched: 12. CDR3 size: 16 residues. The germline gives CDR1 MRHNA, CDR2 SNTAGT. This CDR3 reads CASSVDHRGLGTEAFF. The CDR3 bases are TGTGCCAGCAGTGTCGATCACAGGGGCTTGGGCACTGAAGCTTTCTTT.

The rearrangement joins TRBV2 to TRBJ1-6; the match to TRBD1 covers 9 bases. Germline CDR1 SNHLY, CDR2 FYNNEI. CDR3 length: 14 amino acids. The V gene end was trimmed by 6 bases and the J gene end by 10 bases; junction bases not matched to a gene: 7. The DNA of the CDR3 is TGTGCCAGCAGCAAGGACAGGGGAGTCTCACCCCTCCACTTT. Residues: CASSKDRGVSPLHF.

The V gene is TRBV9, the J gene TRBJ1-1; 8 bases are a match to TRBD1. The CDR3 runs 16 residues. The ends lost 0 bases at V and 1 base at J; junction bases unmatched: 5. Germline-derived CDR1 and CDR2 are SGDLS and YYNGEE. The CDR3 DNA reads TGTGCCAGCAGCGTAGGTATTGGACAGGGGAACACTGAAGCTTTCTTT. Its translation: CASSVGIGQGNTEAFF.

CDR3 residues: CASSPSLGAGRNTEAFF. CDR3 DNA: TGTGCCAGCAGCCCATCCCTGGGGGCAGGGAGGAACACTGAAGCTTTCTTT. The gene calls are TRBV9 and TRBJ1-1; tentatively, D is TRBD1 (6 bases). Trimming shortened V by 4 bases and J by 1 base, and 20 bases separated the two germline ends. The CDR3 consists of 17 residues. Germline CDR1 is SGDLS and CDR2 is YYNGEE.

The chain employs TRBV13 and TRBJ2-2, with 9 positions matching TRBD2. The CDR3 loop spans 17 amino acids. The V and J ends lost 2 bases and 6 bases, in that order; junction bases with no gene match: 10. CDR1 is PRHDT and CDR2 is FYEKMQ in the germline V gene (reference sequence). The CDR3 DNA sequence: TGTGCCAGCAGCTTAAGGAGGCCTAGCGGGATTGCCGGGGAGCTGTTTTTT. Its protein is CASSLRRPSGIAGELFF.

As concerns this clone: In the same sample, other DNA sequences code for this CDR3. This rearrangement joins TRBV6-6 to TRBJ2-1; TRBD1 aligns across 9 bases. The germline V gene encodes CDR1 MNHNY and CDR2 SVGAGI (reference sequence). Trimming removed 2 bases from V and 4 bases from J; junction bases left unmatched: 6. This CDR3 region has 16 residues. The CDR3 DNA sequence: TGTGCCAGCAGTTACCCGACGGGACAGGGATACAATGAGCAGTTCTTC. Translated, it gives CASSYPTGQGYNEQFF.

The chain joins TRBV12-5 to TRBJ2-1; 9 bases agree with TRBD2. CDR1 and CDR2 from the germline V gene are LGHNT and FRNRAP. The CDR3 has 17 amino acids. V lost 2 bases to trimming and J lost 9 bases; unmatched junction nucleotides: 14. As DNA, the CDR3 is TGTGCTAGTGGTTTGCCCATAGCGGGAGCTGGATTGGGTGAGCAGTTCTTC. This gives the protein CASGLPIAGAGLGEQFF.

The chain has TRBV6-6 and TRBJ1-1; 7 nucleotides line up with TRBD1. CDR1 and CDR2 (germline): MNHNY, SVGAGI (reference sequence). CDR3 length equals 16 residues. V trimming: 0 bases; J trimming: 4 bases; junction bases outside the gene matches: 8. The CDR3 spells CASSYSTGAGSTEAFF. CDR3 DNA: TGTGCCAGCAGTTACTCTACAGGGGCTGGGAGCACTGAAGCTTTCTTT.

This chain connects TRBV4-1 to TRBJ1-5; D gene unclear. V was trimmed by 0 bases and J by 2 bases, leaving 8 bases between them. CDR3 length: 15 amino acids. CDR1 and CDR2 from the germline V gene are MGHRA and YSYEKL. CDR3 nucleotide sequence: TGCGCCAGCAGCCAAGAAGAACAACGCAATCAGCCCCAGCATTTT. As protein: CASSQEEQRNQPQHF.

This sequence joins TRBV11-3 and TRBJ2-5; no firm D call. The CDR3 consists of 13 residues. V dropped 3 bases and J dropped 1 base, with 6 bases sitting between them. Germline V gives CDR1 SGHNT, CDR2 YENEEA. The CDR3 bases are TGTGCCAGCAGCTTCTCTTCCCAAGAGACCCAGTACTTC. Protein: CASSFSSQETQYF.

This clone was observed a few times. The rearrangement uses TRBV7-8 and TRBJ1-2; 7 bases fit TRBD1. The V segment lost 5 bases and the J segment 5 bases; nucleotides outside the gene matches: 20. This CDR3 has 18 amino acids. CDR1 SGHVS and CDR2 FQNEAQ come from the germline V gene. The CDR3 DNA follows: TGTGCCAGCAGCCCAAAGCCGACAGGGAACCGCCCGGGATATGGCTACACCTTC. This translates into CASSPKPTGNRPGYGYTF.

The chain combines TRBV3-1 (or the pseudogene TRBV3-2) with TRBJ1-3; D is perhaps TRBD1 (6 bases). The CDR3 loop spans 19 amino acids. The V end lost 0 bases, the J end lost 4 bases, and 22 bases lay between the germline ends. CDR1 is LGHDT, CDR2 YNNKEL, per germline (reference sequence). The CDR3 spells CASSQEGGRSTSTGNTIYF. CDR3 coding DNA: TGTGCCAGCAGCCAAGAGGGGGGGCGAAGTACGTCCACCGGAAACACCATATATTTT.

The chain combines TRBV27 with TRBJ2-3; the match to TRBD2 covers 7 bases. V lost 2 bases to trimming and J lost 4 bases; unmatched junction nucleotides: 12. The CDR3 is 17 amino acids. CDR1 is MNHEY and CDR2 is SMNVEV in the germline V gene (reference sequence). CDR3 region: CASSLGSGPTGADTQYF. DNA for the CDR3: TGTGCCAGCAGTTTAGGTAGCGGGCCTACCGGGGCAGATACGCAGTATTTT.

This sequence joins TRBV7-2 and TRBJ1-5, with D perhaps TRBD1 (5 bases). Germline V lookup: CDR1 SGHTA, CDR2 FQGNSA. This CDR3 is built from 13 residues. V lost 5 bases and J 5 bases, leaving 10 bases between the germline ends. For the CDR3, the DNA is TGTGCCAGCAGCCGACAGACCGATCAGCCCCAGCATTTT. As protein: CASSRQTDQPQHF.

The genes are TRBV30 and TRBJ1-2; tentatively, D is TRBD1 (5 bases). CDR1 and CDR2 (germline): GTSNPN, SVGIG (reference sequence). V lost 1 base and J lost 8, with 14 bases in between. There are 13 residues in the CDR3. CDR3 loop: CAWSEVGWGGYTF. In nucleotides, the CDR3 is TGTGCCTGGAGTGAAGTCGGATGGGGCGGCTACACCTTC.